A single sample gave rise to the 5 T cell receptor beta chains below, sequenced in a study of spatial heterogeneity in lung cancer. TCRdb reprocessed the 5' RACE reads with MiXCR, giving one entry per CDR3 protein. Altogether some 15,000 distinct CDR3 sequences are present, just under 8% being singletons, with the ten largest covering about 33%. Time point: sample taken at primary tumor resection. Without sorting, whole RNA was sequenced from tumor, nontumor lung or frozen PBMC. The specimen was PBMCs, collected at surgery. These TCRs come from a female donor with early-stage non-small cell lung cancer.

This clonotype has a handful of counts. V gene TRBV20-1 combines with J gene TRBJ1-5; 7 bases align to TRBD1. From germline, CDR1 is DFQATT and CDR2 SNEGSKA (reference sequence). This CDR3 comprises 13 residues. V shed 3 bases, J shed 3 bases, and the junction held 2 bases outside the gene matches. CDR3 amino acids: CSARGQLNQPQHF. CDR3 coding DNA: TGCAGTGCTAGGGGACAGCTCAATCAGCCCCAGCATTTT.

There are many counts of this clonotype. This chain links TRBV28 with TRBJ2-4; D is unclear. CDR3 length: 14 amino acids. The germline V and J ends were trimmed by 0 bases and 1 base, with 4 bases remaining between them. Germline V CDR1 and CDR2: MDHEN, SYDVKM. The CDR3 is CASSLWGAKNIQYF. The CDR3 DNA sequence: TGTGCCAGCAGTTTATGGGGGGCCAAAAACATTCAGTACTTC.

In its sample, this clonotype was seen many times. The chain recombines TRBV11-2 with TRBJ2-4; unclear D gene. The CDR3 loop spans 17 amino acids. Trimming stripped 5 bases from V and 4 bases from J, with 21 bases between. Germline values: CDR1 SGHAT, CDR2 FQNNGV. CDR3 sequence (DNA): TGTGCCAGCAGCCCACGAACCGTACACGAACCGAAAAACATTCAGTACTTC. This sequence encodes CASSPRTVHEPKNIQYF.

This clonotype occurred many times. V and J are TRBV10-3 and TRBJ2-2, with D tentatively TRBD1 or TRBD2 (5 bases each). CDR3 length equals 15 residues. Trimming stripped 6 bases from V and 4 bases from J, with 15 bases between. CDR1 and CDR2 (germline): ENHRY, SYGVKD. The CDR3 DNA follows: TGTGCCATCAGAAGGGAGCAGGGCGGCACCGGGGAGCTGTTTTTT. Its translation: CAIRREQGGTGELFF.

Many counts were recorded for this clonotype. The CDR3 sequence: CASSPPATSSWGEQFF. CDR3 nucleotide sequence: TGTGCCAGCTCACCACCGGCCACTAGCTCCTGGGGTGAGCAGTTCTTC. The chain recombines TRBV18 with TRBJ2-1, with a possible D match to TRBD2 (6 bases). This CDR3 has 16 amino acids. The ends were cut back, 0 bases at V and 9 bases at J, with 18 bases in the middle. Germline V gene sequence: CDR1 KGHSH, CDR2 LQKENI.